This TCR beta chain was sequenced in a study of CD8+ T cells in alopecia areata. Treatment given: oral pan-JAK inhibitor, 5-10 mg twice daily. It was cDNA, reverse transcribed from extracted RNA, that served as the sequencing template. Method: immunoSEQ multiplex PCR; TCRdb's copy keeps in-frame clones and lacks some. This sample yields fewer than 350,000 clones, of which roughly 64% are seen a single time; over 1.5% belongs to the top ten. Here the sequenced sample was CD4+ T cells sorted from blood, taken at week 24, from a patient treated with tofacitinib. This TCR came from a human donor with alopecia areata.

The CDR3 DNA is TGCAGCGTTCGTGAATCAGAGACCCAGTACTTC. Translating gives CSVRESETQYF. The chain recombines TRBV29-1 with TRBJ2-5; D remains unclear. CDR1 and CDR2 from the germline V gene are SQVTM and ANQGSEA. V lost 5 bases and J lost 4, with 8 bases in between. This CDR3 is built from 11 residues. Filled out from reference TRBV29-1 and TRBJ2-5, the complete variable domain reads SAVISQKPSRDICQRGTSLTIQCQVDSQVTMMFWYRQQPGQSLTLIATANQGSEATYESGFVIDKFPISRPNLTFSTLTVSNMSPEDSSIYLCSVRESETQYFGPGTRLLVL.